The 21 T cell receptor beta chains reported below all come from one sample, sequenced in a study of T cells in Graves' hyperthyroidism and ophthalmopathy. Amplified TCR beta CDR3 regions derived from RNA transcripts. The HTBI primer set was used in a first-round RT-PCR of the TCR CDR3. TCRdb passed the multiplex PCR reads through MiXCR, listing each CDR3 protein once. Among 50,000 to 60,000 distinct CDR3 sequences, 40% to 55% were seen once, and the ten largest hold around an eighth. The specimen was blood. The source is a woman aged 30 to 39 with Graves' ophthalmopathy.

This clonotype was found many times. The chain is built from TRBV20-1 and TRBJ1-2, with D unresolved. V was cut by 5 bases and J by 2 bases, with 9 bases left in between. CDR1 and CDR2 from the germline V gene are DFQATT and SNEGSKA (reference sequence). CDR3 length: 12 amino acids. The CDR3 loop is CSARTENYGYTF. CDR3 nucleotide sequence: TGCAGTGCTCGTACAGAGAACTATGGCTACACCTTC.

In its sample, this clonotype was seen many times. The chain carries TRBV2 and TRBJ2-5, with D maybe TRBD1 (5 bases). The CDR3 extends over 14 amino acids. The germline V gene has CDR1 SNHLY and CDR2 FYNNEI. The ends were cut back, 2 bases at V and 5 bases at J, with 12 bases in the middle. CDR3 sequence reads: CASSEQGNRETQYF. The CDR3, as DNA: TGTGCCAGCAGTGAACAGGGTAATCGGGAGACCCAGTACTTC.

The chain has TRBV25-1 and TRBJ2-7, with D possibly TRBD1 on 6 matching bases. Germline lookup yields CDR1 MGHDK and CDR2 SYGVNS. V was shortened by 4 bases and J by 7 bases, with 23 bases between the two germline ends. CDR3 length: 16 amino acids. Here the CDR3 reads CASSARDSRDTREQYF. CDR3 nucleotides: TGTGCCAGCAGTGCTAGAGACAGCCGGGACACACGAGAGCAGTACTTC.

This clonotype was counted at least ten times. The V call is TRBV20-1, the J call TRBJ2-1; D is uncertain. The CDR3 contains 13 residues. Trimming removed 2 bases from V and 3 bases from J, with 8 bases in between. The germline CDR1 and CDR2 sequences are DFQATT and SNEGSKA (reference sequence). The CDR3 nucleotides read TGCAGTGCTAGACCATACAACTACAATGAGCAGTTCTTC. It is translated as CSARPYNYNEQFF.

About this clonotype: A read error may explain this, as a much larger clone is one base away. The chain joins TRBV27 to TRBJ2-7; 8 bases are shared with TRBD2. Germline CDR1 MNHEY, CDR2 SMNVEV (reference sequence). This CDR3 spans 13 amino acids. Here the CDR3 DNA reads TGTGTCAGCGGGGGACTAGATATCTACGAGCAGTACTTC. As protein: CVSGGLDIYEQYF.

As concerns this clonotype: Lacking the conserved final phenylalanine or tryptophan, this CDR3 likely reflects a read error. The chain joins TRBV4-1 to TRBJ1-1; 8 bases fit TRBD2. Matching the DNA end better, TRBJ2-3 makes the J call doubtful. Germline-derived CDR1 and CDR2 are MGHRA and YSYEKL. CDR3 size: 11 residues. CDR3 sequence: CASSREGTQYC. The CDR3 DNA sequence: TGCGCCAGCAGTCGGGAGGGGACGCAGTATTGT.

This clonotype was detected many times. The J gene is TRBJ2-2, the V gene TRBV19; 8 bases fit TRBD1. This CDR3 contains 18 residues. With V trimmed by 6 bases and J by 0 bases, 12 bases remained unmatched. In germline, CDR1 is LNHDA, CDR2 SQIVND (reference sequence). The CDR3 coding sequence is TGTGCCAGTAGACTTCTCTGGACAGGGAGAACGAACACCGGGGAGCTGTTTTTT. This gives the protein CASRLLWTGRTNTGELFF.

V usage is TRBV14 and J usage is TRBJ1-4; D remains ambiguous. Trimming removed 0 bases from V and 8 bases from J, with 13 bases in between. This CDR3 is 15 amino acids long. The V gene's germline CDR1 is SGHDN and CDR2 FVKESK. The CDR3 bases are TGTGCCAGCAGCCAAGAAAGCTGGGCCAACGAAAAACTGTTTTTT. It encodes CASSQESWANEKLFF. Complete variable domain (other parts from reference TRBV14 and TRBJ1-4): EAGVTQFPSHSVIEKGQTVTLRCDPISGHDNLYWYRRVMGKEIKFLLHFVKESKQDESGMPNNRFLAERTGGTYSTLKVQPAELEDSGVYFCASSQESWANEKLFFGSGTQLSVL.

This clonotype was seen at least ten times. This chain's CDR3 is CASSERSAGGSEQYF. The CDR3 bases are TGTGCCAGCAGTGAGAGATCGGCAGGGGGATCCGAGCAGTACTTC. The J gene is TRBJ2-7, the V gene TRBV6-1, with 7 bases aligning to TRBD1. Germline V gene lookup returns CDR1 MNHNS and CDR2 SASEGT. V lost 3 bases to trimming and J lost 6 bases; unmatched junction nucleotides: 11. The CDR3 contains 15 residues.

This clonotype was detected many times. The CDR3 DNA is TGTGCCAGCAGCCAACAGGGAAAGGGCACTGAAGCTTTCTTT. Translated, it gives CASSQQGKGTEAFF. The V call is TRBV3-1, the J call TRBJ1-1; possible D gene TRBD1, 5 bases. Looked up from germline, CDR1 is LGHDT and CDR2 is YNNKEL (reference sequence). This CDR3 comprises 14 residues. V lost 2 bases and J lost 4, with 11 bases in between.

The chain has TRBV2 and TRBJ2-3, with 7 bases lining up with TRBD2. CDR1 is SNHLY and CDR2 is FYNNEI in the germline V gene. This CDR3 has 20 amino acids. V trimming: 2 bases; J trimming: 0 bases; junction bases outside the gene matches: 17. CDR3 DNA sequence: TGTGCCAGCAGTGAATATCCGGCAGGGAGGGCGTATACTAGCACAGATACGCAGTATTTT. This encodes CASSEYPAGRAYTSTDTQYF.

This clonotype was detected many times. This chain joins TRBV2 and TRBJ2-7; no clear D. This CDR3 contains 11 residues. The ends were cut back, 1 base at V and 7 bases at J, with 5 bases in the middle. Germline V gene data show CDR1 as SNHLY and CDR2 as FYNNEI. The CDR3 DNA reads TGTGCCAGCAGTGAAGTGGAAGAGCAGTACTTC. It specifies CASSEVEEQYF.

The table lists this clonotype with many counts. The chain employs TRBV29-1 and TRBJ2-3; 11 nucleotides agree with TRBD2. The CDR3 sequence is 14 residues long. Germline CDR1 SQVTM, CDR2 ANQGSEA. J gave up 2 bases and V 7 bases, and 5 bases lay outside the gene matches. The CDR3 sequence is CSAQTSGVTDTQYF. The CDR3 DNA reads as TGCAGCGCCCAGACTAGCGGGGTCACAGATACGCAGTATTTT.

This clonotype has more than one count but fewer than ten. This sequence joins TRBV6-1 and TRBJ2-1; 8 positions match TRBD2. The CDR3 is 16 amino acids. Germline-derived CDR1 and CDR2 are MNHNS and SASEGT. V shed 6 bases, J shed 0 bases, and the junction held 7 bases outside the gene matches. The CDR3 loop is CASSPTSGSSYNEQFF. The CDR3 DNA sequence: TGTGCCAGCAGCCCCACTAGCGGAAGCTCCTACAATGAGCAGTTCTTC.

Worth noting for this clonotype: Likely a read error: the CDR3 ends without its conserved phenylalanine or tryptophan. J is TRBJ2-2 and V is TRBV7-8, with D possibly being TRBD1 (6 bases). CDR1 and CDR2 (germline): SGHVS, FQNEAQ. This CDR3 contains 15 residues. The CDR3 bases are TGTGCCAGCAGCTTCTGGGGGCCGAACATCGGGGAGCTGTTTTTA. It encodes CASSFWGPNIGELFL.

The chain joins TRBV20-1 to TRBJ1-1; 7 bases agree with TRBD1. The CDR3 runs to 14 residues. The germline V gene has CDR1 DFQATT and CDR2 SNEGSKA (reference sequence). After removal of 6 bases from V and 0 bases from J, the junction contained 7 bases not matched to a gene. The CDR3 region has the DNA TGCAGTGCGTTCCCGGGACAGTTGAACACTGAAGCTTTCTTT. Translating gives CSAFPGQLNTEAFF.

In regard to this clonotype: One end of the junction fails to match germline, which may point to a read error. The V call is TRBV4-2, the J call TRBJ2-1; unclear D gene. The CDR3 length is 11 residues. Germline loops: CDR1 LGHNA, CDR2 YNFKEQ. The CDR3 loop reads CTSSWLGGQFF. CDR3 DNA: TGTACCAGCAGCTGGCTAGGCGGGCAGTTCTTC.

A word on this clonotype: Its ends do not fully match the called genes, so a read error is possible. The rearrangement uses TRBV6-5 and TRBJ2-1, with 7 bases identical to TRBD2. The germline gives CDR1 MNHEY, CDR2 SVGAGI. The CDR3 totals 14 residues. In DNA form, the CDR3 reads TGTACCAGCAGTTTAGCGGGTTCCTACAATGAGCAGTTCTTC. It codes for CTSSLAGSYNEQFF.

The CDR3 coding sequence is TGTGCCAGCAGCCGGGGCACGGGCGGGTTCACAGATACGCAGTATTTT. Its translation: CASSRGTGGFTDTQYF. V and J are TRBV4-2 and TRBJ2-3; D assignment may be TRBD1 or TRBD2 (5 bases each). CDR3 size: 16 residues. Germline V gene sequence: CDR1 LGHNA, CDR2 YNFKEQ. The V end was cut by 4 bases, the J end by 2 bases, with 16 bases between.

The gene calls are TRBV13 and TRBJ2-2, with D possibly being TRBD1 (6 bases). V shed 5 bases and J shed 8 bases, with 21 bases lying between them. Per germline, CDR1 PRHDT and CDR2 FYEKMQ (reference sequence). The CDR3 extends over 16 amino acids. In nucleotides, the CDR3 is TGTGCCAGCAGCAGAAACAGGGACAACCTGTCAGGGGAGCTGTTTTTT. Translation gives CASSRNRDNLSGELFF.

This clonotype was detected only a few times. This may be a read error: a much more frequent sequence differs by one nucleotide. This CDR3 is CASSLDVLAKNIQYF. DNA of the CDR3: TGTGCCAGCAGTTTAGACGTACTAGCCAAAAACATTCAGTACTTC. This chain uses TRBV12-3 or TRBV12-4 with TRBJ2-4; D call uncertain. This CDR3 region has 15 residues. V was cut by 1 base and J by 0 bases, with 7 bases left in between.